Sequencing of this TCR beta chain was carried out in a study of response to subunit inactivated influenza vaccine. Whole-study results and caveats: There was a suggestion from the authors that each seasonal influenza vaccination recruits few new T cells.

This CDR3 is built from 13 residues. V lost 8 bases to trimming and J lost 3 bases, with 14 bases between them. The germline V gene encodes CDR1 SNHLY and CDR2 FYNNEI. TCRdb ran MiXCR on the RT-PCR reads and lists one entry per CDR3 protein. The table shows approximately 500,000 distinct CDR3 sequences, with roughly 13% occurring only once. This clonotype occurred many times. Its specificity is not known. The source material was PBMCs from blood, sampled more than 35 days after vaccination. This chain links TRBV2 with TRBJ2-7, with D tentatively TRBD2 (6 bases). This TCR derives from a man in his fifties who received an inactivated influenza vaccine. For the CDR3, the DNA is TGTGCCAGCGTGCGACGGGGGAACTACGAGCAGTACTTC. This encodes CASVRRGNYEQYF.